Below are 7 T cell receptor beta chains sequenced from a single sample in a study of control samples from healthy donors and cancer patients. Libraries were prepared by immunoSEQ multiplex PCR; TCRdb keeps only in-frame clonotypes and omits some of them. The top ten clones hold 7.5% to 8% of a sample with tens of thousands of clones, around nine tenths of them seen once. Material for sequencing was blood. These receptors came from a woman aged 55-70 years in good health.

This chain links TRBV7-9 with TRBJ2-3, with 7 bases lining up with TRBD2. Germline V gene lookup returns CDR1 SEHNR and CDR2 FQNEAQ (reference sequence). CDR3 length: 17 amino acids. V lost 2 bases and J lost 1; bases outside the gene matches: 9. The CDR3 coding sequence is TGTGCCAGCAGCTTAAGTTACGAGCGGGGTGGCACAGATACGCAGTATTTT. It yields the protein CASSLSYERGGTDTQYF.

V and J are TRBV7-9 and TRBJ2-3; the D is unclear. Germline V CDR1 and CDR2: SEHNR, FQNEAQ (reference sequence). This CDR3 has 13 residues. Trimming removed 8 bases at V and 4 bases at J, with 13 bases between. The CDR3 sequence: CASGATRPDTQYF. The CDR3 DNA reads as TGTGCCAGCGGTGCGACAAGGCCAGATACGCAGTATTTT.

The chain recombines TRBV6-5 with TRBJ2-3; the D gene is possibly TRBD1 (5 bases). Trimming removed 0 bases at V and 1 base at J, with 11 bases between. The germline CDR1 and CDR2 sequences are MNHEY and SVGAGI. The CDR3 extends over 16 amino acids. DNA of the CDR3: TGTGCCAGCAGTTACTCTGTCAGCAGGGGCACAGATACGCAGTATTTT. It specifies CASSYSVSRGTDTQYF.

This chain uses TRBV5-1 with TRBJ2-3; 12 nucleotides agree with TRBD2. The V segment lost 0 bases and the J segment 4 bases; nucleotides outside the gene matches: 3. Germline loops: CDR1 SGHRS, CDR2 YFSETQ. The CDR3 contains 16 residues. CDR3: CASSLALAGGSDTQYF. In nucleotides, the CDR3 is TGCGCCAGCAGCTTGGCTCTAGCGGGAGGGTCAGATACGCAGTATTTT.

The CDR3 reads CASPRTSGGVGTQYF. CDR3 bases: TGTGCCAGCCCTCGGACTAGCGGGGGGGTGGGTACGCAGTATTTT. V usage is TRBV2 and J usage is TRBJ2-3; 15 bases match TRBD2. Germline values: CDR1 SNHLY, CDR2 FYNNEI. The V gene end was trimmed by 8 bases and the J gene end by 8 bases; junction bases not matched to a gene: 8. This CDR3 has 15 residues.

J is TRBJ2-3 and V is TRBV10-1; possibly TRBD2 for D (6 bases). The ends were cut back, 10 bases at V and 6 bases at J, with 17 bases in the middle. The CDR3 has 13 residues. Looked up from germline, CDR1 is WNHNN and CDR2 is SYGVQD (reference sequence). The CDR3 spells CATKSRAGDTQYF. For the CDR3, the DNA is TGCGCCACCAAGAGCCGAGCGGGCGATACGCAGTATTTT.

The CDR3 sequence is CASSLVGSNTGELFF. The CDR3 nucleotides are TGCGCCAGCAGCTTGGTGGGGTCGAACACCGGGGAGCTGTTTTTT. V usage is TRBV5-1 and J usage is TRBJ2-2; the D is unclear. The germline V gene encodes CDR1 SGHRS and CDR2 YFSETQ. V was clipped by 0 bases and J by 0 bases, with 6 bases between them. This CDR3 region has 15 residues.